Listed below are T cell receptor beta chains from one sample, sequenced in a study of cytomegalovirus exposure and HLA in healthy donors. Data came from immunoSEQ multiplex PCR; TCRdb stores just in-frame clones and leaves some out. The sample records fewer than 250,000 clones, roughly 80% being singletons. Sequenced: PBMCs. Receptors originate from a male donor in good health and CMV-seropositive. CDR3s include the opening cysteine and the closing phenylalanine or tryptophan. D genes are given only for firm matches.

D | J | length | V | CDR3
- | TRBJ1-4 | 14 | TRBV19 | CASRPQGRIEKLFF
- | TRBJ1-3 | 15 | TRBV6-6 | CASSPTSGRRATIYF
- | TRBJ2-7 | 15 | TRBV9 | CASSPSPGGTYEQYF
TRBD2 | TRBJ2-7 | 15 | TRBV28 | CASRGIAGVSAEQYF
- | TRBJ2-5 | 14 | TRBV10-3 | CAISEHTGKQTQYF
TRBD2 | TRBJ2-1 | 18 | TRBV4-1 | CASSQSSGRASFDNEQFF
- | TRBJ2-1 | 13 | TRBV9 | CASSGQPGNEQFF
- | TRBJ2-2 | 14 | TRBV7-8 | CASSFGANTGELFF
- | TRBJ1-1 | 15 | TRBV5-6 | CASSFPQPSNTEAFF
TRBD1 | TRBJ1-1 | 15 | TRBV4-2 | CASSQEGDRGPSRIF
- | TRBJ1-1 | 16 | TRBV6-6 | CASSYNSGLRNTEAFF
TRBD1 | TRBJ2-2 | 18 | TRBV5-1 | CASSFLMLGGVSAGELFF
- | TRBJ1-4 | 14 | TRBV7-8 | CASSSGLSNEKLFF
TRBD1 | TRBJ1-2 | 13 | TRBV7-8 | CASSIGQDYGYTF
- | TRBJ2-7 | 15 | TRBV4-1 | CASSQQSGRSYEQYF
TRBD1 | TRBJ2-1 | 17 | TRBV7-6 | CASSPTGTQSSYNEQFF
TRBD1 | TRBJ2-7 | 14 | TRBV19 | CASSPPGGPYEQYF
- | TRBJ1-4 | 13 | TRBV11-2 | CASSSQRSEKLFF
- | TRBJ2-3 | 15 | TRBV7-2 | CASSPSRGYTDTQYF
- | TRBJ1-2 | 14 | TRBV25-1 | CASSEPQGHYGYTF
TRBD1 | TRBJ2-5 | 14 | TRBV27 | CASRGRQGFETQYF
- | TRBJ2-2 | 15 | TRBV11-2 | CASSTTGLGTGELFF
TRBD1 | TRBJ1-2 | 17 | TRBV27 | CASSVTIASGGNYGYTF
- | TRBJ2-3 | 14 | TRBV27 | CASSQRVRTDTQYF
TRBD2 | TRBJ2-3 | 18 | TRBV4-3 | CASSPRLAGGLVTDTQYF
- | TRBJ1-1 | 14 | TRBV5-1 | CASSSSDGDTEAFF
TRBD1 | TRBJ2-6 | 18 | TRBV10-3 | CAIRQPGQGALGANVLTF
TRBD2 | TRBJ2-7 | 16 | TRBV15 | CATSRSSPQLAGEQYF
- | TRBJ1-1 | 13 | TRBV4-1 | CASSPRVAFEAFF
TRBD1 | TRBJ1-1 | 13 | TRBV7-2 | CASSPGTGTEAFF